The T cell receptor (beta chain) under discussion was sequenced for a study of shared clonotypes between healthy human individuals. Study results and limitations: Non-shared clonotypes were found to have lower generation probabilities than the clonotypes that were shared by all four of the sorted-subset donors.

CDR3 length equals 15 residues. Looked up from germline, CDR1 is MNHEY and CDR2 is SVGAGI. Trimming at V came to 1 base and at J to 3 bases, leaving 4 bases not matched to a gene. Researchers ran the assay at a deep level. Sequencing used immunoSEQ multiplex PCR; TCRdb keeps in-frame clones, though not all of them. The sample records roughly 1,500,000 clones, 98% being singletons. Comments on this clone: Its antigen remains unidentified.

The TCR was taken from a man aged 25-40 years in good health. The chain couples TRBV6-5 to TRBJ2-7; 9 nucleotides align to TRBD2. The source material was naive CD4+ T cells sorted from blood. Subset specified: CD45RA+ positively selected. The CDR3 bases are TGTGCCAGCAGTTACTTTATAGCGGGAGACTACGAGCAGTACTTC. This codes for CASSYFIAGDYEQYF.